The next 23 T cell receptor beta chains were all read from a single sample in a study of T cell clones after liver transplantation (dated by TCRdb to the late 2010s). The time point label of this sample denotes: pre-transplant. Library construction relied on the immunoSEQ multiplex PCR assay. TCRdb's version of the immuneACCESS table is confined to in-frame rearrangements and falls short of the full clone set. An unresolved V gene accounts for under half of the shortfall where checked; the remainder is of unknown origin. Counted in this sample were some 15,000 clones; over 90% of them appeared once. The top ten hold nearly 50% of the sample. The material sequenced was CD8+ T cells from blood, taken before liver transplant. The receptors derive from a human donor who received a liver transplant.

Written as DNA, the CDR3 is TGTGCCAGCAGCGTAGCGATCTTTTGGTACGGCTACACCTTC. It specifies CASSVAIFWYGYTF. The genes are TRBV9 and TRBJ1-2; D gene uncertain. V shed 0 bases and J shed 8 bases, with 14 bases lying between them. Germline V gene data show CDR1 as SGDLS and CDR2 as YYNGEE. This CDR3 contains 14 residues.

A single count supports this clone. V gene TRBV19 combines with J gene TRBJ2-3, with TRBD2 matching 9 bases. Losses at the gene ends were 5 bases for V and 1 base for J; bases not matched to a gene: 19. Germline V lookup: CDR1 LNHDA, CDR2 SQIVND (reference sequence). There are 20 residues in the CDR3. The CDR3 DNA reads as TGTGCCAGTAGTCCAGACTTGGAGGCGGGAGGGCCTCTGGGCACAGATACGCAGTATTTT. Its translation: CASSPDLEAGGPLGTDTQYF.

The rearrangement joins TRBV18 to TRBJ2-5, with a weak D call TRBD2 (5 bases). Trimming pared 2 bases from V and 2 bases from J, leaving 6 bases between. The V gene's germline CDR1 is KGHSH and CDR2 LQKENI. The length of the CDR3 is 13 residues. CDR3: CASSPGLQETQYF. CDR3 sequence (DNA): TGTGCCAGCTCACCAGGACTGCAAGAGACCCAGTACTTC.

J is TRBJ1-3 and V is TRBV27; D gene ambiguous. CDR1 and CDR2 from the germline V gene are MNHEY and SMNVEV (reference sequence). Trimming cost V 0 bases and J 1 base, with 19 bases left between them. There are 19 residues in the CDR3. CDR3 DNA: TGTGCCAGCAGTTTATCGGGAAAAAGCTTGAGGGCTTCTGGAAACACCATATATTTT. Translating it yields CASSLSGKSLRASGNTIYF.

The chain links TRBV6-5 to TRBJ2-1; D ambiguous. V lost 2 bases and J lost 8, with 4 bases in between. The CDR3 sequence is 11 residues long. Per the germline V gene, CDR1 is MNHEY and CDR2 is SVGAGI. The CDR3 here is CASSYLDEQFF. The DNA of the CDR3 is TGTGCCAGCAGTTACCTCGATGAGCAGTTCTTC.

This chain joins TRBV18 and TRBJ1-1; D remains ambiguous. V shed 2 bases and J shed 0 bases, with 7 bases lying between them. CDR1 and CDR2 from the germline V gene are KGHSH and LQKENI. This CDR3 region has 14 residues. CDR3 amino acids: CASSPGSLNTEAFF. CDR3 nucleotide sequence: TGTGCCAGCTCACCAGGGAGCCTGAACACTGAAGCTTTCTTT.

The rearrangement uses TRBV30 and TRBJ1-4, with D unclear. This CDR3 comprises 15 residues. Germline CDR1 GTSNPN, CDR2 SVGIG (reference sequence). The V gene lost 6 bases and the J gene lost 8 bases, with 22 bases spanning the gap. In DNA, the CDR3 is TGTGCCTGTGGGAGAAGCGGGCCCCCCGGGGAAAAACTGTTTTTT. Amino acid sequence: CACGRSGPPGEKLFF. Based on the CDR3 plus reference TRBV30 and TRBJ1-4, the full variable domain is SQTIHQWPATLVQPVGSPLSLECTVEGTSNPNLYWYRQAAGRGLQLLFYSVGIGQISSEVPQNLSASRPQDRQFILSSKKLLLSDSGFYLCACGRSGPPGEKLFFGSGTQLSVL.

The chain couples TRBV10-3 to TRBJ1-1, with D possibly TRBD1 on 5 matching bases. Trimming took 2 bases from V and 3 from J, leaving 16 bases between them. CDR3 length: 16 residues. CDR1 and CDR2 from the germline V gene are ENHRY and SYGVKD. The CDR3 region is CAISETTGARDTEAFF. The DNA of the CDR3 is TGTGCCATCAGTGAGACTACCGGGGCCCGGGACACTGAAGCTTTCTTT.

The gene calls are TRBV7-7 and TRBJ2-5; D is unclear. The CDR3 consists of 14 residues. Germline CDR1 SSHAT, CDR2 FNYEAQ (reference sequence). Trimming cost V 2 bases and J 3 bases, with 10 bases left between them. CDR3 in DNA: TGTGCCAGCAGCTTAATCTCTGGGGAAGAGACCCAGTACTTC. Translating it yields CASSLISGEETQYF.

This clone was seen just once. The rearrangement links TRBV7-8 to TRBJ2-7, with 8 bases lining up with TRBD1. From germline, CDR1 is SGHVS and CDR2 FQNEAQ. The CDR3 spans 14 residues. The trim removed 5 bases at V and 3 bases at J, leaving 6 bases unmatched. The CDR3 DNA is TGTGCCAGCAGCCTAAAGGACAGGGACTACGAGCAGTACTTC. It encodes CASSLKDRDYEQYF.

V usage is TRBV19 and J usage is TRBJ2-7, with 10 nucleotides matching TRBD2. The length of the CDR3 is 13 residues. CDR1 and CDR2 from the germline V gene are LNHDA and SQIVND (reference sequence). The ends lost 8 bases at V and 4 bases at J; junction bases unmatched: 5. CDR3 nucleotides: TGTGCCAGTGGGGCTAGCGGGAGTTACGAGCAGTACTTC. This codes for CASGASGSYEQYF.

The chain joins TRBV6-6 to TRBJ2-1, with 12 bases fitting TRBD2. With V trimmed by 4 bases and J by 3 bases, 4 bases remained unmatched. Germline V gene data show CDR1 as MNHNY and CDR2 as SVGAGI (reference sequence). The CDR3 extends over 16 amino acids. The CDR3 sequence: CASSFSTSGSYNEQFF. The CDR3 coding sequence is TGTGCCAGCAGTTTCTCGACTAGCGGGAGCTACAATGAGCAGTTCTTC.

The chain has TRBV9 and TRBJ2-5, with 9 bases that match TRBD1. Germline CDR1 is SGDLS and CDR2 is YYNGEE. This CDR3 has 15 residues. The ends lost 0 bases at V and 2 bases at J; junction bases unmatched: 2. CDR3: CASSVDGTGQETQYF. The CDR3 bases are TGTGCCAGCAGCGTAGATGGGACAGGGCAAGAGACCCAGTACTTC.

This chain links TRBV9 with TRBJ2-1; D not resolved. This CDR3 spans 12 amino acids. Trimming pared 0 bases from V and 9 bases from J, leaving 7 bases between. CDR1 is SGDLS and CDR2 is YYNGEE in the germline V gene. CDR3 sequence (DNA): TGTGCCAGCAGCGTAGAGGGTTCTGAGCAGTTCTTC. Translation gives CASSVEGSEQFF. Looking up the rest from reference TRBV9 and TRBJ2-1 gives the full variable domain: DSGVTQTPKHLITATGQRVTLRCSPRSGDLSVYWYQQSLDQGLQFLIQYYNGEERAKGNILERFSAQQFPDLHSELNLSSLELGDSALYFCASSVEGSEQFFGPGTRLTVL.

The chain employs TRBV2 and TRBJ2-3; TRBD1 might be the D (6 bases). With 6 bases removed from V and 6 bases from J, the gap between germline ends came to 10 bases. CDR1 and CDR2 from the germline V gene are SNHLY and FYNNEI. The CDR3 runs 12 residues. CDR3 bases: TGTGCCAGCAGCGGACAGATCGATACGCAGTATTTT. It codes for CASSGQIDTQYF.

This chain joins TRBV7-9 and TRBJ2-1, with 8 positions matching TRBD1. Losses at the gene ends were 5 bases for V and 0 bases for J; bases not matched to a gene: 12. Per germline, CDR1 SEHNR and CDR2 FQNEAQ (reference sequence). This CDR3 has 18 amino acids. The CDR3 DNA is TGTGCCAGCAGCCCGAGACAGGGGACCAAGAGCTCCTACAATGAGCAGTTCTTC. Its translation is CASSPRQGTKSSYNEQFF.

The J gene is TRBJ2-7, the V gene TRBV13; 7 bases line up with TRBD1. Germline assignment: CDR1 PRHDT and CDR2 FYEKMQ (reference sequence). The junction had 1 base not matched to a gene; V was cut back by 0 bases and J by 2 bases. The CDR3 has 14 residues. The DNA of the CDR3 is TGTGCCAGCAGCTTAGGACAGGGGACCTACGAGCAGTACTTC. Protein: CASSLGQGTYEQYF.

This chain uses TRBV7-6 with TRBJ2-3; D is ambiguous. The CDR3 has 14 amino acids. V was shortened by 4 bases and J by 1 base, with 9 bases between the two germline ends. In germline, CDR1 is SGHVS, CDR2 FNYEAQ. The CDR3 sequence: CASSSAWGTDTQYF. CDR3 bases: TGTGCCAGCAGCTCTGCTTGGGGCACAGATACGCAGTATTTT.

This chain links TRBV4-1 with TRBJ2-7; 9 positions agree with TRBD1. CDR3 length: 16 residues. V lost 3 bases and J lost 0; bases outside the gene matches: 6. Germline V gene data show CDR1 as MGHRA and CDR2 as YSYEKL. Here the CDR3 reads CASSHLWTGASYEQYF. DNA of the CDR3: TGCGCCAGCAGCCATCTTTGGACAGGGGCCTCCTACGAGCAGTACTTC.

This chain joins TRBV28 and TRBJ2-5, with 8 bases fitting TRBD1. Germline CDR1 MDHEN, CDR2 SYDVKM. V lost 0 bases to trimming and J lost 1 base; unmatched junction nucleotides: 1. This CDR3 spans 15 amino acids. As DNA, the CDR3 is TGTGCCAGCAGTTTATGGGACAGGGCCCAAGAGACCCAGTACTTC. Translating it yields CASSLWDRAQETQYF. Full variable domain (remainder filled in from reference TRBV28 and TRBJ2-5): DVKVTQSSRYLVKRTGEKVFLECVQDMDHENMFWYRQDPGLGLRLIYFSYDVKMKEKGDIPEGYSVSREKKERFSLILESASTNQTSMYLCASSLWDRAQETQYFGPGTRLLVL.

V gene TRBV9 combines with J gene TRBJ2-7; no definite D call. There are 14 residues in the CDR3. Germline V gives CDR1 SGDLS, CDR2 YYNGEE. V shed 0 bases and J shed 5 bases, with 12 bases lying between them. The CDR3 region is CASSVGDSQNEQYF. For the CDR3, the DNA is TGTGCCAGCAGCGTAGGGGATAGCCAGAACGAGCAGTACTTC. The full variable domain, its missing parts supplied by reference TRBV9 and TRBJ2-7, is DSGVTQTPKHLITATGQRVTLRCSPRSGDLSVYWYQQSLDQGLQFLIQYYNGEERAKGNILERFSAQQFPDLHSELNLSSLELGDSALYFCASSVGDSQNEQYFGPGTRLTVT.

V and J are TRBV2 and TRBJ2-7, with 10 bases lining up with TRBD2. The trim removed 6 bases at V and 4 bases at J, leaving 6 bases unmatched. CDR3 length: 14 amino acids. The germline V gene encodes CDR1 SNHLY and CDR2 FYNNEI. Here the CDR3 reads CASSLGTSVYEQYF. DNA for the CDR3: TGTGCCAGCAGCCTCGGGACTAGCGTGTACGAGCAGTACTTC.

The table lists this clone with a count of one. V is TRBV27 and J is TRBJ2-7, with 11 bases aligning to TRBD2. With V trimmed by 6 bases and J by 2 bases, 3 bases remained unmatched. Germline V gene data show CDR1 as MNHEY and CDR2 as SMNVEV (reference sequence). This CDR3 is 14 amino acids long. As DNA, the CDR3 is TGTGCCAGCAGGGCTAGCGGGGGGACCTACGAGCAGTACTTC. It specifies CASRASGGTYEQYF.